The 30 T cell receptor beta chains below were found in one sample sequenced in a study of cytomegalovirus exposure and HLA in healthy donors. 13 Jbeta primers and 60 Vbeta primers were used for the PCR. The protocol was immunoSEQ multiplex PCR, while the TCRdb copy is restricted to in-frame clones and leaves out a portion. The table lists fewer than 200,000 clones, approximately 80% of them singletons. Source material: PBMCs. These receptors came from a male donor in good health and CMV-seropositive.

The chain joins TRBV5-6 to TRBJ2-2, with TRBD1 identical over 9 bases. The V gene end was trimmed by 3 bases and the J gene end by 3 bases; junction bases not matched to a gene: 6. The CDR3 runs 16 residues. Germline values: CDR1 SGHDT, CDR2 YYEEEE. The CDR3 reads CASSWGQGRDTGELFF. CDR3 nucleotide sequence: TGTGCCAGCAGCTGGGGACAGGGACGGGACACCGGGGAGCTGTTTTTT.

The J gene is TRBJ2-1, the V gene TRBV6-6; D remains unclear. Germline lookup yields CDR1 MNHNY and CDR2 SVGAGI (reference sequence). The CDR3 runs 16 residues. The V end lost 2 bases, the J end lost 6 bases, and 17 bases lay between the germline ends. The CDR3 loop is CASSYRELLPPNEQFF. The CDR3, as DNA: TGTGCCAGCAGTTACCGCGAACTTCTACCCCCCAATGAGCAGTTCTTC.

V usage is TRBV6-5 and J usage is TRBJ1-6, with TRBD1 matching over 8 bases. V lost 5 bases to trimming and J lost 8 bases; unmatched junction nucleotides: 2. Germline V lookup: CDR1 MNHEY, CDR2 SVGAGI. This CDR3 contains 13 residues. CDR3 region: CASSPDRDSPLHF. The CDR3 DNA reads as TGTGCCAGCAGTCCGGACAGGGATTCACCCCTCCACTTT.

The chain is built from TRBV27 and TRBJ1-3; a weak D match, TRBD1 (6 bases). V was pared by 3 bases and J by 6 bases, with 12 bases between. The CDR3 totals 14 residues. In germline, CDR1 is MNHEY, CDR2 SMNVEV (reference sequence). Written as DNA, the CDR3 is TGTGCCAGCAGTTTGGGGAGGGGGATAAACACCATATATTTT. This codes for CASSLGRGINTIYF.

The CDR3 region has the DNA TGCGCCAGCAGCTTGGGGGGACAGACCTTAGCCAAAAACATTCAGTACTTC. Translated: CASSLGGQTLAKNIQYF. This chain joins TRBV5-1 and TRBJ2-4; 7 positions match TRBD1. This CDR3 is 17 amino acids long. V dropped 0 bases and J dropped 0; count of bases not matched to a gene: 6. Germline values: CDR1 SGHRS, CDR2 YFSETQ.

This sequence joins TRBV4-2 and TRBJ1-6, with D maybe TRBD1 (5 bases). The CDR3 consists of 14 residues. V was shortened by 0 bases and J by 7 bases, with 7 bases between the two germline ends. CDR1 LGHNA and CDR2 YNFKEQ come from the germline V gene. CDR3 in DNA: TGTGCCAGCAGCCAAGATCGACAGAATTCACCCCTCCACTTT. This sequence encodes CASSQDRQNSPLHF.

This chain joins TRBV4-3 and TRBJ2-7, with D perhaps TRBD1 (6 bases). This CDR3 has 14 amino acids. Trimming removed 2 bases at V and 6 bases at J, with 14 bases between. The germline V gene encodes CDR1 LGHNA and CDR2 YSLEER. The CDR3 sequence is CASSQRQDLGEQYF. CDR3 coding DNA: TGCGCCAGCAGCCAACGACAGGATTTGGGCGAGCAGTACTTC.

This clone was seen just once. V usage is TRBV5-5 and J usage is TRBJ1-1; unclear D gene. V lost 3 bases to trimming and J lost 5 bases, with 11 bases between them. In germline, CDR1 is SGHKS, CDR2 YYEKEE (reference sequence). The CDR3 sequence is 13 residues long. CDR3 DNA sequence: TGTGCCAGCAGCTCTCGACCCGGGACTGAAGCTTTCTTT. Its translation: CASSSRPGTEAFF.

V and J are TRBV7-9 and TRBJ2-5; no clear D gene. CDR1 is SEHNR, CDR2 FQNEAQ, per germline (reference sequence). The ends were cut back, 7 bases at V and 4 bases at J, with 16 bases in the middle. The CDR3 covers 14 residues. DNA for the CDR3: TGTGCCAGCATGACCTTTCCGGGTTCAGAGACCCAGTACTTC. This codes for CASMTFPGSETQYF.

The chain uses TRBV6-5 and TRBJ1-1, with TRBD1 identical over 7 bases. CDR3 length equals 15 residues. Germline CDR1 and CDR2: MNHEY and SVGAGI. Trimming at V came to 0 bases and at J to 1 base, leaving 2 bases not matched to a gene. DNA for the CDR3: TGTGCCAGCAGTTACTCCGACAGGGAGAACACTGAAGCTTTCTTT. Amino acids: CASSYSDRENTEAFF.

This clone was seen a handful of times. The J gene is TRBJ2-1, the V gene TRBV9; 8 bases fit TRBD2. This CDR3 region has 16 residues. Germline V gene data show CDR1 as SGDLS and CDR2 as YYNGEE. V dropped 3 bases and J dropped 8; count of bases not matched to a gene: 13. DNA for the CDR3: TGTGCCAGCAGCGATGGGACCGGACTAGCCGGCGATGAGCAGTTCTTC. Translating it yields CASSDGTGLAGDEQFF.

V is TRBV9 and J is TRBJ2-5; a weak D match, TRBD1 (6 bases). The germline gives CDR1 SGDLS, CDR2 YYNGEE. Trimming took 0 bases from V and 4 from J, leaving 13 bases between them. The length of the CDR3 is 15 residues. This chain's CDR3 is CASSVEGQPLETQYF. The CDR3 region has the DNA TGTGCCAGCAGCGTAGAAGGACAGCCGTTAGAGACCCAGTACTTC.

The chain couples TRBV11-2 to TRBJ1-2; 8 bases are shared with TRBD1. Germline CDR1 reads SGHAT; CDR2 reads FQNNGV. Losses at the gene ends were 2 bases for V and 0 bases for J; bases not matched to a gene: 2. The CDR3 is made up of 15 amino acids. CDR3 residues: CASSLLQGANYGYTF. The CDR3 DNA is TGTGCCAGCAGCTTACTACAGGGGGCTAACTATGGCTACACCTTC.

The V and J genes are TRBV25-1 and TRBJ1-1; TRBD1 agrees at 9 bases. CDR3 length: 16 residues. The germline V gene encodes CDR1 MGHDK and CDR2 SYGVNS. The trim removed 2 bases at V and 1 base at J, leaving 5 bases unmatched. DNA of the CDR3: TGTGCCAGCAGTGAACTTCTGGGACAGGGGAACACTGAAGCTTTCTTT. Translating gives CASSELLGQGNTEAFF.

The chain recombines TRBV6-1 with TRBJ2-3; D is possibly TRBD1 (5 bases). Germline V gene sequence: CDR1 MNHNS, CDR2 SASEGT. V lost 2 bases and J lost 6, with 18 bases in between. There are 16 residues in the CDR3. DNA of the CDR3: TGTGCCAGCAGTGAACTAAGTCAGGGTGTTCTCGATACGCAGTATTTT. Its protein is CASSELSQGVLDTQYF.

This clone turned up a few times. The chain uses TRBV27 and TRBJ1-2; TRBD1 is a possible D gene (6 bases). Germline CDR1 reads MNHEY; CDR2 reads SMNVEV (reference sequence). V lost 6 bases to trimming and J lost 4 bases, with 12 bases between them. The CDR3 covers 13 residues. The CDR3 nucleotides read TGTGCCAGCAGCGGACAGTTTCCCTATGGCTACACCTTC. This codes for CASSGQFPYGYTF.

This clone was detected only a few times. The chain couples TRBV27 to TRBJ2-7; no definite D call. Germline CDR1 is MNHEY and CDR2 is SMNVEV (reference sequence). The CDR3 sequence is 13 residues long. V was trimmed by 2 bases and J by 2 bases, leaving 7 bases between them. Here the CDR3 reads CASSLEATYEQYF. The CDR3 bases are TGTGCCAGCAGTTTAGAGGCAACCTACGAGCAGTACTTC.

This chain links TRBV7-9 with TRBJ2-1; a weak D match, TRBD2 (6 bases). CDR3 size: 13 residues. Germline CDR1 reads SEHNR; CDR2 reads FQNEAQ (reference sequence). The V gene lost 9 bases and the J gene lost 3 bases, with 12 bases spanning the gap. CDR3 DNA: TGTGCCAGGACTGGCGGGGACTACAATGAGCAGTTCTTC. Protein: CARTGGDYNEQFF.

In its sample, this clone was seen a few times. The chain couples TRBV10-1 to TRBJ2-2; TRBD1 agrees at 8 bases. The CDR3 extends over 14 amino acids. The germline V gene encodes CDR1 WNHNN and CDR2 SYGVQD (reference sequence). After removal of 6 bases from V and 4 bases from J, the junction contained 4 bases not matched to a gene. CDR3 nucleotides: TGCGCCAGCAGGGAGGACAGGGCCACCGGGGAGCTGTTTTTT. Its protein product is CASREDRATGELFF.

V usage is TRBV2 and J usage is TRBJ2-1; D uncertain. CDR1 is SNHLY and CDR2 is FYNNEI in the germline V gene. The CDR3 sequence is 13 residues long. Trimming removed 0 bases at V and 10 bases at J, with 10 bases between. The CDR3 DNA is TGTGCCAGCAGTGAAGCCGGGTCCATGGAGCAGTTCTTC. It specifies CASSEAGSMEQFF.

This rearrangement joins TRBV7-9 to TRBJ1-2; TRBD1 might be the D (6 bases). CDR1 is SEHNR and CDR2 is FQNEAQ in the germline V gene (reference sequence). This CDR3 spans 14 amino acids. V lost 1 base and J 4 bases, leaving 10 bases between the germline ends. As DNA, the CDR3 is TGTGCCAGCAGCTTAGAGGGGGTTGGCTATGGCTACACCTTC. Protein sequence: CASSLEGVGYGYTF.

The J gene is TRBJ2-1, the V gene TRBV5-4, with TRBD1 identical over 8 bases. Losses at the gene ends were 0 bases for V and 13 bases for J; bases not matched to a gene: 3. CDR3 length equals 12 residues. Germline assignment: CDR1 SGHNT and CDR2 YYREEE (reference sequence). Here the CDR3 DNA reads TGTGCCAGCAGCTTGGGGACAGGGTCCCAGTTCTTC. Translated, it gives CASSLGTGSQFF.

This clone has a handful of counts. This chain uses TRBV6-6 with TRBJ2-7; no definite D call. This CDR3 has 12 amino acids. Germline CDR1 MNHNY, CDR2 SVGAGI (reference sequence). Trimming pared 8 bases from V and 2 bases from J, leaving 10 bases between. The CDR3 nucleotides read TGTGCCAGCTACGAAAGCCCCTACGAGCAGTACTTC. Translating it yields CASYESPYEQYF.

V is TRBV4-2 and J is TRBJ1-1, with a weak D call TRBD1 (5 bases). The CDR3 consists of 15 residues. V gave up 1 base and J gave up 6 bases, with 15 bases separating them. Germline V gives CDR1 LGHNA, CDR2 YNFKEQ. The CDR3 nucleotides are TGTGCCAGCAGCCAAGCCGCGGCGGCCAGGGCTGAAGCTTTCTTT. This sequence encodes CASSQAAAARAEAFF.

The chain employs TRBV9 and TRBJ2-2; D perhaps matches TRBD1 (6 bases). The V end lost 0 bases, the J end lost 5 bases, and 11 bases lay between the germline ends. The CDR3 totals 15 residues. In germline, CDR1 is SGDLS, CDR2 YYNGEE. The CDR3 loop is CASSVVGAGTGELFF. The CDR3 coding sequence is TGTGCCAGCAGCGTAGTGGGGGCGGGTACCGGGGAGCTGTTTTTT.

V usage is TRBV29-1 and J usage is TRBJ2-7; 10 nucleotides align to TRBD1. V shed 6 bases and J 2 bases; nucleotides not matched to a gene: 4. Germline CDR1 SQVTM, CDR2 ANQGSEA. This CDR3 has 13 amino acids. For the CDR3, the DNA is TGCAGCGTAGGGACAGGGGAGCCCTACGAGCAGTACTTC. This sequence encodes CSVGTGEPYEQYF.

In this sample, this clone turned up a few times. The chain carries TRBV5-6 and TRBJ2-5; no reliable D call. The CDR3 length is 11 residues. The V and J ends lost 3 bases and 7 bases respectively, with 7 bases between them. Germline V lookup: CDR1 SGHDT, CDR2 YYEEEE. CDR3 sequence: CASSSRGTQYF. CDR3 in DNA: TGTGCCAGCAGCTCACGAGGGACCCAGTACTTC.

This clone has just a few counts. The chain links TRBV29-1 to TRBJ1-1, with 8 positions matching TRBD1. CDR1 and CDR2 (germline): SQVTM, ANQGSEA. CDR3 length: 13 amino acids. The trim removed 6 bases at V and 5 bases at J, leaving 8 bases unmatched. This CDR3 is CSVRTGTATEAFF. The CDR3 nucleotides are TGCAGCGTGAGGACAGGGACGGCAACTGAAGCTTTCTTT.

This clone has just one count. The chain uses TRBV11-2 and TRBJ2-5; D may be TRBD2 (6 bases). V lost 3 bases, J lost 5 bases, and 13 bases lay in between. The V gene's germline CDR1 is SGHAT and CDR2 FQNNGV. The CDR3 runs to 14 residues. The CDR3: CASSFGGGRETQYF. The CDR3 bases are TGTGCCAGCAGCTTCGGTGGGGGGAGGGAGACCCAGTACTTC.

The gene calls are TRBV7-2 and TRBJ1-4; no clear D gene. Trimming left V 4 bases short and J 7 bases short, with 16 bases between. The CDR3 is 15 residues long. CDR1 is SGHTA and CDR2 is FQGNSA in the germline V gene. Here the CDR3 reads CASSSRRGLGEKLFF. For the CDR3, the DNA is TGTGCCAGCAGCTCAAGAAGAGGGTTGGGTGAAAAACTGTTTTTT.